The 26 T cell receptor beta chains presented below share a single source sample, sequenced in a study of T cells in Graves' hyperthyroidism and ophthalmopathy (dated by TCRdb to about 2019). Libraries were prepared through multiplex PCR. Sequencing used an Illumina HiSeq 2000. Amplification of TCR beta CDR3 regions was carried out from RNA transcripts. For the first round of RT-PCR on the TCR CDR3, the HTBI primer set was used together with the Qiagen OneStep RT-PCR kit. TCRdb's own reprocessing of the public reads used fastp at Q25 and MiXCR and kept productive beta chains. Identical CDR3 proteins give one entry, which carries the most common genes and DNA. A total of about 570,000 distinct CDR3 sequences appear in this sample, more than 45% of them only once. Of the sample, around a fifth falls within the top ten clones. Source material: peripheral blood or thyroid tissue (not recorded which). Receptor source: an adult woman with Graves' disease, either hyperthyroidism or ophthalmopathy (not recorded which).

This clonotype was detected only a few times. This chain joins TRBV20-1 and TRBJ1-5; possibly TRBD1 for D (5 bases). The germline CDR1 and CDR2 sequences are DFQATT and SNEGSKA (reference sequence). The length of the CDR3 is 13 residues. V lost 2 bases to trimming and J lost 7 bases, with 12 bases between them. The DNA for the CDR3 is TGCAGTGCTAGAAAGGGGCGCGAACAGCCCCAGCATTTT. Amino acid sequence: CSARKGREQPQHF.

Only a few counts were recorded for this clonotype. In DNA form, the CDR3 reads TGTGCCAGCAGTTCCCCGGCTACGGGACGCTCCTACGAGCAGTACTTC. As protein: CASSSPATGRSYEQYF. This rearrangement joins TRBV7-9 to TRBJ2-7; D is possibly TRBD1 or TRBD2 (5 bases each). The CDR3 has 16 residues. Germline V gives CDR1 SEHNR, CDR2 FQNEAQ (reference sequence). V dropped 6 bases and J dropped 0 bases, with 18 bases sitting between them. The variable domain in full, completed from reference TRBV7-9 and TRBJ2-7, reads DTGVSQNPRHKITKRGQNVTFRCDPISEHNRLYWYRQTLGQGPEFLTYFQNEAQLEKSRLLSDRFSAERPKGSFSTLEIQRTEQGDSAMYLCASSSPATGRSYEQYFGPGTRLTVT.

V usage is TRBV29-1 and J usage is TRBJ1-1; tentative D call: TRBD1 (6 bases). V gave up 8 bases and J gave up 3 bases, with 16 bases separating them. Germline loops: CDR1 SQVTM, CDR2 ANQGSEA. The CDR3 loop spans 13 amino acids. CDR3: CSLEDRAYTEAFF. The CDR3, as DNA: TGCAGCTTGGAGGACAGAGCCTACACTGAAGCTTTCTTT.

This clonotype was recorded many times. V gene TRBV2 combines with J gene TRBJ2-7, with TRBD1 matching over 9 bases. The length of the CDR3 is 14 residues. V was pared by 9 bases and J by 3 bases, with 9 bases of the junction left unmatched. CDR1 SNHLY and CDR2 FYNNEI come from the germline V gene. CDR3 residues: CASLDRGRDYEQYF. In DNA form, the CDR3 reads TGTGCCAGTTTGGACAGGGGACGGGACTACGAGCAGTACTTC. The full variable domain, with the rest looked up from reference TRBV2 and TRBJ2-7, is EPEVTQTPSHQVTQMGQEVILRCVPISNHLYFYWYRQILGQKVEFLVSFYNNEISEKSEIFDDQFSVERPDGSNFTLKIRSTKLEDSAMYFCASLDRGRDYEQYFGPGTRLTVT.

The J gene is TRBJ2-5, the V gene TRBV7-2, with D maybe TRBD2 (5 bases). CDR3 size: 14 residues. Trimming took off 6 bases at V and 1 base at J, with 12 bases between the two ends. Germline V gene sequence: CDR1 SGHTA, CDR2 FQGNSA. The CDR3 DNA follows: TGTGCCAGCAGGCGAACGGACTTCCAAGAGACCCAGTACTTC. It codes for CASRRTDFQETQYF.

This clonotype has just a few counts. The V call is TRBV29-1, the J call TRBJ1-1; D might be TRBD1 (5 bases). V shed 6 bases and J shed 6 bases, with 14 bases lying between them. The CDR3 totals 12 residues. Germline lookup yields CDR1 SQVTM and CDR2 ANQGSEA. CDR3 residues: CSVSGGMAEAFF. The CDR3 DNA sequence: TGCAGCGTGTCGGGGGGTATGGCTGAAGCTTTCTTT.

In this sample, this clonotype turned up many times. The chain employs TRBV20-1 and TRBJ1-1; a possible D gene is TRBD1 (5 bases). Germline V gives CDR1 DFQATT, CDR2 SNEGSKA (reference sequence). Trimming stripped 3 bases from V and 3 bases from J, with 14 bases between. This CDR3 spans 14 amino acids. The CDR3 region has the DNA TGCAGTGCTAGTAAAGTTCGGGGGTACACTGAAGCTTTCTTT. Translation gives CSASKVRGYTEAFF.

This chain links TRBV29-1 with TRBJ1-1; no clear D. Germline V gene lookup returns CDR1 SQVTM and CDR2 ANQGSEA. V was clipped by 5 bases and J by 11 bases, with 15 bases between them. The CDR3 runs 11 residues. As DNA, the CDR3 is TGCAGCGTTTGGGAAGCTCGCGGGGCTTTCTTT. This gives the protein CSVWEARGAFF.

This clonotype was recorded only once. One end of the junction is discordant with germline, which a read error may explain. This CDR3 is CASRGGSPRALSGNAIYF. The CDR3 coding sequence is TGTGCCAGCAGGGGGGGCAGTCCTCGGGCACTTTCTGGAAACGCCATATATTTT. V and J are TRBV2 and TRBJ1-3; weak D call: TRBD1 (6 bases). This CDR3 comprises 18 residues. In germline, CDR1 is SNHLY, CDR2 FYNNEI.

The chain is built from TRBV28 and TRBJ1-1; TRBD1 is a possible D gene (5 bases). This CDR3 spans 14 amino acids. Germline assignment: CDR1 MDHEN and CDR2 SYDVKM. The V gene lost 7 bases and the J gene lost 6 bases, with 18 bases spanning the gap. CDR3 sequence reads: CASIPTGGEAEAFF. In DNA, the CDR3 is TGTGCCAGCATACCCACTGGGGGGGAGGCTGAAGCTTTCTTT.

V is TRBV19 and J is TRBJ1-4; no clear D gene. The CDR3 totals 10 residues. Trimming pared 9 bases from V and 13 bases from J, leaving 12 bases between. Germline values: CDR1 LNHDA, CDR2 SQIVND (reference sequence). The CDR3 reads CASGPMGLFF. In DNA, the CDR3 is TGTGCCAGCGGACCGATGGGACTGTTTTTT.

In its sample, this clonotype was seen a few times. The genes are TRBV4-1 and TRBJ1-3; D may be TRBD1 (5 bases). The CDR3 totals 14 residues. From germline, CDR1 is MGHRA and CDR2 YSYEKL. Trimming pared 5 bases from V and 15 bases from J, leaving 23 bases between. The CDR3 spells CASSSGTEPSNQYF. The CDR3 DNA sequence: TGCGCCAGCAGCTCCGGGACGGAACCCTCCAACCAATATTTT.

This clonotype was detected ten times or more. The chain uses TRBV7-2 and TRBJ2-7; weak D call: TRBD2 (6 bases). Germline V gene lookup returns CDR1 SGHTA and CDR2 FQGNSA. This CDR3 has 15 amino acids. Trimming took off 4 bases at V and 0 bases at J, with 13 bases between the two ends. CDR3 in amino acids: CASSSPRDHSYEQYF. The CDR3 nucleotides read TGTGCCAGCAGCTCCCCGCGGGACCACTCCTACGAGCAGTACTTC.

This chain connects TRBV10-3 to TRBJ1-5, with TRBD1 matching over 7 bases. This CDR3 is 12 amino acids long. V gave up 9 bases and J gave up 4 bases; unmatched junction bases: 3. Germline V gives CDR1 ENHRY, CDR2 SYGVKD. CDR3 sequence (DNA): TGTGCCATTCAGGGGGAAAATCAGCCCCAGCATTTT. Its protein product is CAIQGENQPQHF.

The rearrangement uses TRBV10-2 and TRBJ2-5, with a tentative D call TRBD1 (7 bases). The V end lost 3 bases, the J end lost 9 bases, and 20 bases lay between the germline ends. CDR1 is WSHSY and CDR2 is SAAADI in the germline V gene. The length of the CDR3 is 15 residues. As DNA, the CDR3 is TGCGCCAGCAGTGATTGGTCTCAGGGGGGTCAGCCCCAGTACTTC. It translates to CASSDWSQGGQPQYF.

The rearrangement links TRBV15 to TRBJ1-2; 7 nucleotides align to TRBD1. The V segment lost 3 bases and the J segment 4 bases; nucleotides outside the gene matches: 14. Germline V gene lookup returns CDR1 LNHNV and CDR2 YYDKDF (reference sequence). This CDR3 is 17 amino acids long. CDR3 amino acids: CATSSDRRAGGPYGYTF. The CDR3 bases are TGTGCCACCAGCAGTGACCGGCGGGCAGGGGGTCCCTATGGCTACACCTTC.

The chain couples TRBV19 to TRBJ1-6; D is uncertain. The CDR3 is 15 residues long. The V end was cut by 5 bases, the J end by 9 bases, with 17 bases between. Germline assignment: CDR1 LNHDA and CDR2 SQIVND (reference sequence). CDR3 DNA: TGTGCCAGTAGTTTTCCGCCGGGCAACGGTTCACCCCTCCACTTT. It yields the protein CASSFPPGNGSPLHF.

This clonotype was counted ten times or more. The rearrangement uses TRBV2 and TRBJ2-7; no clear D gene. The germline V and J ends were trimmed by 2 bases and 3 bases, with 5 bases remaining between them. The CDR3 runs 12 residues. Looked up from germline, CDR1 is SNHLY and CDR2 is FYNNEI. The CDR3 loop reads CASSESHYEQYF. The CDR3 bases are TGTGCCAGCAGTGAATCCCACTACGAGCAGTACTTC.

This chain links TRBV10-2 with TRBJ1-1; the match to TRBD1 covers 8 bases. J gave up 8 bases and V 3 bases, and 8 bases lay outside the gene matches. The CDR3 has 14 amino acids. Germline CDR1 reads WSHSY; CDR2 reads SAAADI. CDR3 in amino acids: CASSDWTGTREAFF. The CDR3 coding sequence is TGCGCCAGCAGTGATTGGACAGGGACGAGGGAAGCTTTCTTT.

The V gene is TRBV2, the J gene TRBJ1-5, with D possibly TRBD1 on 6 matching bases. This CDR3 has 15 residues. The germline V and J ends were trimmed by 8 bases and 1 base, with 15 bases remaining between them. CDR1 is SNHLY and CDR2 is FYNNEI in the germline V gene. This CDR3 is CASQELGGSNQPQHF. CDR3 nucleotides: TGTGCCAGCCAAGAGCTAGGGGGGAGCAATCAGCCCCAGCATTTT.

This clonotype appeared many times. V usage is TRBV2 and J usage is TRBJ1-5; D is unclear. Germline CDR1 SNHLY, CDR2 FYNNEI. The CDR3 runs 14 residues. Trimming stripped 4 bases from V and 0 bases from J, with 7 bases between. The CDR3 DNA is TGTGCCAGCAGTGGGGTTGATAGCAATCAGCCCCAGCATTTT. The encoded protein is CASSGVDSNQPQHF.

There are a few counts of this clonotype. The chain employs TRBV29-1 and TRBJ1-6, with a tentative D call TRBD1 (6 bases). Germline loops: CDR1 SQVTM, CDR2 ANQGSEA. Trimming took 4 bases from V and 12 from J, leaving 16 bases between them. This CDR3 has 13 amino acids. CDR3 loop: CSVVSPGGGPLHF. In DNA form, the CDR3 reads TGCAGCGTTGTATCTCCGGGGGGCGGACCCCTCCACTTT.

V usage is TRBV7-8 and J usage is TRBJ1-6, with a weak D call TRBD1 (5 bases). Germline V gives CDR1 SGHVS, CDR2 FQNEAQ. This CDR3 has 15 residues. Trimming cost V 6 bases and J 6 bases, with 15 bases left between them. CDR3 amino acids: CASRLRSGINSPLHF. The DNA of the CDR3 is TGTGCCAGCAGACTTAGGTCAGGGATTAATTCACCCCTCCACTTT. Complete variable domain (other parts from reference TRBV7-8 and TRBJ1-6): GAGVSQSPRYKVAKRGQDVALRCDPISGHVSLFWYQQALGQGPEFLTYFQNEAQLDKSGLPSDRFFAERPEGSVSTLKIQRTQQEDSAVYLCASRLRSGINSPLHFGNGTRLTVT.

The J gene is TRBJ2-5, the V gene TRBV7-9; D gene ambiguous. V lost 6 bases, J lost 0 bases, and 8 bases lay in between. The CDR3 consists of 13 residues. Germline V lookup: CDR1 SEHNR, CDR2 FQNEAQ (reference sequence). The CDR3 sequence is CASRSLYQETQYF. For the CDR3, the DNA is TGTGCCAGCAGGAGCCTGTACCAAGAGACCCAGTACTTC.

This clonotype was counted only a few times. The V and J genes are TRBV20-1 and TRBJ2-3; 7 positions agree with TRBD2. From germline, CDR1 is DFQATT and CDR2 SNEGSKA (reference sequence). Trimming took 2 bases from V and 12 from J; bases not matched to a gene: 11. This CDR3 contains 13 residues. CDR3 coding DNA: TGCAGTGCTAGAAGTTCCCGGGACTACCTCCAGTATTTT. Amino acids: CSARSSRDYLQYF.

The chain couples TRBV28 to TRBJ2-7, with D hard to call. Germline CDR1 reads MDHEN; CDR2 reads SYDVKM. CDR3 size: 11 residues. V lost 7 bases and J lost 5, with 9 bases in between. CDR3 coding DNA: TGTGCCAGCACGGTCTCACACGAGCAGTACTTC. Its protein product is CASTVSHEQYF.